This T cell receptor (beta chain) was found in a study of regulatory T cells in long-lasting Graves disease. There are 17 residues in the CDR3. Germline trimming cut 9 bases from V and 0 bases from J; bases unmatched to any gene: 14. The V gene's germline CDR1 is LNHDA and CDR2 SQIVND (reference sequence). Documented time point: persistent/refractory GD, antithyroid drugs over 5 years with positive TRAb. Researchers made the TCR library from RNA that was extracted from PBMCs. iRepertoire HTBI primers and Arm-PCR of CDR3 regions built TCR beta libraries. Via MiXCR, TCRdb re-called the multiplex PCR reads, giving one row per CDR3 protein. The table has roughly 500,000 distinct CDR3 sequences, 20% to 25% seen once.

The TCR comes from a female donor with Graves disease. Specimen: peripheral blood mononuclear cells (PBMCs), collected when the disease was refractory, from a patient treated with antithyroid drugs. The V gene is TRBV19, the J gene TRBJ1-5; TRBD1 aligns across 7 bases. The CDR3 reads CASRADSGQYSNQPQHF. CDR3 DNA: TGTGCCAGCCGCGCCGATTCGGGACAGTATAGCAATCAGCCCCAGCATTTT. Supplemented by reference TRBV19 and TRBJ1-5, the full variable domain reads DGGITQSPKYLFRKEGQNVTLSCEQNLNHDAMYWYRQDPGQGLRLIYYSQIVNDFQKGDIAEGYSVSREKKESFPLTVTSAQKNPTAFYLCASRADSGQYSNQPQHFGDGTRLSIL.